The 16 T cell receptor beta chains below were found in one sample sequenced in a study of T cell repertoires in ileal Crohn's disease. The data were produced by immunoSEQ multiplex PCR, yet TCRdb's version contains in-frame clones alone and is incomplete. This table holds about 500 clones, roughly 90% found once. As to time point: neoterminal ileum biopsy at postoperative endoscopy, about 6 months after surgery. The sequenced material came from ileal tissue. Receptors were obtained from an adult with Crohn's disease.

This clone has a handful of counts. The chain has TRBV5-6 and TRBJ2-7; D gene uncertain. Germline CDR1 is SGHDT and CDR2 is YYEEEE. This CDR3 comprises 12 residues. Trimming shortened V by 4 bases and J by 4 bases, and 9 bases separated the two germline ends. CDR3 region: CASSGRVYEQYF. The DNA of the CDR3 is TGTGCCAGCAGCGGAAGGGTTTACGAGCAGTACTTC.

On this clone itself: Likely a read error: the CDR3 ends without its conserved phenylalanine or tryptophan. The DNA is left out, because the CDR3 cannot be placed on it with certainty; the CDR3 is given as TCRdb lists it. The chain recombines TRBV7-8 with TRBJ2-7; the DNA was not compared with TRBD1, the D call given in the table. CDR1 is SGHVS and CDR2 is FQNEAQ in the germline V gene. The CDR3 is 12 residues long, ends included. This CDR3 is CASSLGDEIPGL.

V and J are TRBV27 and TRBJ1-3; D remains ambiguous. The CDR3 extends over 16 amino acids. Deletions cut 0 bases from V and 4 bases from J, with 13 bases between. The germline CDR1 and CDR2 sequences are MNHEY and SMNVEV (reference sequence). CDR3 region: CASSLSGKGSGNTIYF. The CDR3 DNA is TGTGCCAGCAGTTTATCGGGGAAAGGATCCGGAAACACCATATATTTT.

The chain links TRBV15 to TRBJ2-2; weak D call: TRBD2 (6 bases). The CDR3 totals 15 residues. V was pared by 0 bases and J by 4 bases, with 9 bases between. Germline V CDR1 and CDR2: LNHNV, YYDKDF (reference sequence). In DNA form, the CDR3 reads TGTGCCACCAGCAGAGATAGGGAGGCCACCGGGGAGCTGTTTTTT. Translation: CATSRDREATGELFF.

The chain has TRBV7-9 and TRBJ2-3, with D perhaps matching TRBD1 (5 bases). The germline V gene encodes CDR1 SEHNR and CDR2 FQNEAQ (reference sequence). Trimming left V 5 bases short and J 8 bases short, with 32 bases between. The CDR3 length is 19 residues. The CDR3 region is CASSTTQGESGSGTGTQYF. The CDR3 DNA follows: TGTGCCAGCAGCACAACTCAGGGCGAAAGTGGTTCGGGCACTGGTACGCAGTATTTT.

This clone came up once. V is TRBV30 and J is TRBJ2-7; 7 bases are a match to TRBD1. After removal of 2 bases from V and 9 bases from J, the junction contained 4 bases not matched to a gene. The CDR3 totals 11 residues. Germline CDR1 and CDR2: GTSNPN and SVGIG (reference sequence). Written as DNA, the CDR3 is TGTGCCTGGAGTCCAGGGGGAGTGCAGTACTTC. Its translation is CAWSPGGVQYF.

The V gene is TRBV19, the J gene TRBJ1-5; no clear D gene. V lost 7 bases, J lost 1 base, and 14 bases lay in between. Germline V gene sequence: CDR1 LNHDA, CDR2 SQIVND (reference sequence). This CDR3 spans 15 amino acids. The CDR3 sequence: CASTRLSVSNQPQHF. CDR3 nucleotide sequence: TGTGCCAGTACCCGCCTCTCCGTGAGCAATCAGCCCCAGCATTTT.

V and J are TRBV6-1 and TRBJ1-2, with 10 nucleotides matching TRBD1. Germline V gene sequence: CDR1 MNHNS, CDR2 SASEGT. The CDR3 totals 13 residues. Trimming took 7 bases from V and 6 from J; bases not matched to a gene: 5. CDR3 sequence reads: CASTFGTGDGYTF. The CDR3 nucleotides are TGTGCCAGCACCTTCGGGACAGGGGATGGCTACACCTTC.

The rearrangement links TRBV18 to TRBJ1-2; 8 positions agree with TRBD1. Per germline, CDR1 KGHSH and CDR2 LQKENI. The ends lost 5 bases at V and 7 bases at J; junction bases unmatched: 9. This CDR3 comprises 14 residues. CDR3 residues: CASSEGQGGRGYTF. CDR3 sequence (DNA): TGTGCCAGCTCAGAAGGACAGGGTGGTCGTGGCTACACCTTC.

This chain uses TRBV2 with TRBJ1-2, with D unclear. The CDR3 contains 13 residues. Trimming shortened V by 2 bases and J by 4 bases, and 8 bases separated the two germline ends. In germline, CDR1 is SNHLY, CDR2 FYNNEI. The CDR3 nucleotides are TGTGCCAGCAGTGAAAGTCAGATCTATGGCTACACCTTC. Its translation is CASSESQIYGYTF.

This rearrangement joins TRBV29-1 to TRBJ1-1; D is undetermined. The germline gives CDR1 SQVTM, CDR2 ANQGSEA. CDR3 length: 13 residues. Trimming pared 6 bases from V and 0 bases from J, leaving 11 bases between. The CDR3 nucleotides are TGCAGCGTGGTGGTATCGGTGAACACTGAAGCTTTCTTT. Translating gives CSVVVSVNTEAFF.

The chain combines TRBV9 with TRBJ2-1; 16 nucleotides agree with TRBD2. J gave up 5 bases and V 7 bases, and 6 bases lay outside the gene matches. This CDR3 is built from 16 residues. The germline CDR1 and CDR2 sequences are SGDLS and YYNGEE. As DNA, the CDR3 is TGTGCCAGCGCCGGGACTAGCGGGGGGGAAGACAATGAGCAGTTCTTC. It is translated as CASAGTSGGEDNEQFF.

The chain employs TRBV6-5 and TRBJ1-3; D is possibly TRBD1 (6 bases). This CDR3 spans 14 amino acids. Germline loops: CDR1 MNHEY, CDR2 SVGAGI. V shed 7 bases and J shed 2 bases, with 12 bases lying between them. CDR3 in DNA: TGTGCCAGCACCAGCGGGACAACTGGAAACACCATATATTTT. Translated, it gives CASTSGTTGNTIYF.

The rearrangement links TRBV5-1 to TRBJ2-5, with D possibly being TRBD1 or TRBD2 (7 bases each). Germline CDR1 SGHRS, CDR2 YFSETQ. The V and J ends lost 4 bases and 7 bases respectively, with 26 bases between them. The CDR3 has 17 residues. The DNA for the CDR3 is TGCGCCAGCAGCGTACAGGGGAGGCTAAGTCCGGGAGGGACCCAGTACTTC. Translation gives CASSVQGRLSPGGTQYF.

The rearrangement joins TRBV27 to TRBJ1-5, with D possibly TRBD1 on 5 matching bases. CDR1 MNHEY and CDR2 SMNVEV come from the germline V gene (reference sequence). V gave up 5 bases and J gave up 1 base, with 12 bases separating them. The CDR3 contains 15 residues. The CDR3 reads CASSAGTGSNQPQHF. CDR3 DNA sequence: TGTGCCAGCAGTGCCGGGACGGGGAGCAATCAGCCCCAGCATTTT.

The chain carries TRBV12-5 and TRBJ2-6; D is undetermined. Trimming cost V 1 base and J 0 bases, with 7 bases left between them. The V gene's germline CDR1 is LGHNT and CDR2 FRNRAP. The CDR3 has 16 residues. The CDR3 is CASGLGWDSGANVLTF. Written as DNA, the CDR3 is TGTGCTAGTGGTTTGGGATGGGACTCTGGGGCCAACGTCCTGACTTTC.